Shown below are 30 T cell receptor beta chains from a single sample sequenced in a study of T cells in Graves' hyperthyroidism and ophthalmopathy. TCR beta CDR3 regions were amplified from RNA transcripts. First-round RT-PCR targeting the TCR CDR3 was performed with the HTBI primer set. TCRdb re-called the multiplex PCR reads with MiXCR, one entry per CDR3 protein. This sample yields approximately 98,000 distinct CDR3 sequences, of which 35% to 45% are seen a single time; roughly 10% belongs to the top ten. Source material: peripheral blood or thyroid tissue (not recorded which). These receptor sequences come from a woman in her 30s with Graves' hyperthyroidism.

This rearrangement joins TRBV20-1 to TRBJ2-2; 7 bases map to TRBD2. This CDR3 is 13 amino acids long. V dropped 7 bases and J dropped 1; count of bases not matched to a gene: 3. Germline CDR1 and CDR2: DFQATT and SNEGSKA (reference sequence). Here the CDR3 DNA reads TGCAGTGGCGCTAGCGGGAACACCGGGGAGCTGTTTTTT. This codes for CSGASGNTGELFF.

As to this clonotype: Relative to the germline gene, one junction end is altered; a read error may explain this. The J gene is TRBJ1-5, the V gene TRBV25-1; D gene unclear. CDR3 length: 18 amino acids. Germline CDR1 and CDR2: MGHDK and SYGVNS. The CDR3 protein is CACSAWSRELNSNQPQHF. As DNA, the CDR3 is TGTGCCTGCAGTGCCTGGAGCCGCGAGCTTAATAGCAATCAGCCCCAGCATTTT.

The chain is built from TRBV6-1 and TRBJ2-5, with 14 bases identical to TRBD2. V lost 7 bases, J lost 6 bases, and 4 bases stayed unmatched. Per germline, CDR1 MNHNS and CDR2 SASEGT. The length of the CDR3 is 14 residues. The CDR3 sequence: CASTRTSGRQTQYF. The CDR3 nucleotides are TGTGCCAGCACCCGGACTAGCGGGAGGCAGACCCAGTACTTC.

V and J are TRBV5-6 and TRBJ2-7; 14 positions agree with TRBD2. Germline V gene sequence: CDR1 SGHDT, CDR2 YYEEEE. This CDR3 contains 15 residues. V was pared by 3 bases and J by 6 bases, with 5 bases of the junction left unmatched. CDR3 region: CASSSRGLAGVEQYF. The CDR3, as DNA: TGTGCCAGCAGCTCCCGGGGACTAGCGGGAGTCGAGCAGTACTTC. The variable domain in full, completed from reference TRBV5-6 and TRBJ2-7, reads DAGVTQSPTHLIKTRGQQVTLRCSPKSGHDTVSWYQQALGQGPQFIFQYYEEEERQRGNFPDRFSGHQFPNYSSELNVNALLLGDSALYLCASSSRGLAGVEQYFGPGTRLTVT.

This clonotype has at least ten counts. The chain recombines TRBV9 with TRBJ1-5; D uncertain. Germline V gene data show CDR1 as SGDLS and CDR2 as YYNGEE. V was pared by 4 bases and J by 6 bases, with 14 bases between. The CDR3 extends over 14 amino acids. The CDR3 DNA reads TGTGCCAGCAGCCTGGAGGACCGCGGTCAGCCCCAGCATTTT. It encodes CASSLEDRGQPQHF.

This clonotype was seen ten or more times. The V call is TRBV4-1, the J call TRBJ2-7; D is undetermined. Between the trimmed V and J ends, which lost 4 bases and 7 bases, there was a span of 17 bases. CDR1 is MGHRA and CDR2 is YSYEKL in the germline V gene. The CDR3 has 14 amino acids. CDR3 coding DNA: TGCGCCAGCAGCCCAGCCGGGCGGATGGGGGAGCAGTACTTC. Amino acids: CASSPAGRMGEQYF.

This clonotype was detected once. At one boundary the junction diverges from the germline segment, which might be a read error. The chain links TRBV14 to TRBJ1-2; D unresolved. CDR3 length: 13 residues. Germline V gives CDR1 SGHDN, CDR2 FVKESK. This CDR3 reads CASSREGNYGYTF. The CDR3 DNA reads TGCGCCAGCAGTAGGGAGGGAAACTATGGCTACACCTTC.

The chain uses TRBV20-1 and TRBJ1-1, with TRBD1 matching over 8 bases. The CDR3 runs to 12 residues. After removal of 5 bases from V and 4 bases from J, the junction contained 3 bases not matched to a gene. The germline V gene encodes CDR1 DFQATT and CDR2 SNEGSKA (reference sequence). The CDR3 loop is CSAEQGGTEAFF. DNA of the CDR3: TGCAGTGCTGAACAGGGGGGCACTGAAGCTTTCTTT.

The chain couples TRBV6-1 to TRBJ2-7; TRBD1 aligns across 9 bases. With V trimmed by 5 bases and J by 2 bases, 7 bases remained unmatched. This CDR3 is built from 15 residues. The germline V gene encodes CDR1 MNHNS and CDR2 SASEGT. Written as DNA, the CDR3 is TGTGCCAGCAGTCCTCCGGGACAGGGAGCCTACGAGCAGTACTTC. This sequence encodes CASSPPGQGAYEQYF.

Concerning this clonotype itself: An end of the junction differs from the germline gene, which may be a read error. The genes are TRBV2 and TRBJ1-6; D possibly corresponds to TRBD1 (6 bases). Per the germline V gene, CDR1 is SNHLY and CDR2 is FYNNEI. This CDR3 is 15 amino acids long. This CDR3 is CASTLIGGGDSPPRF. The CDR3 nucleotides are TGTGCCAGCACCCTAATCGGGGGGGGCGATTCACCCCCCCGCTTT.

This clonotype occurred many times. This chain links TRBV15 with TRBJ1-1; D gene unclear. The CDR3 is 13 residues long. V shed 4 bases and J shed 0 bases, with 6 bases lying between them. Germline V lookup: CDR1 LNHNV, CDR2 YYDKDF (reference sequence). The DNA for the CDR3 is TGTGCCACCAGCACGGATATGAACACTGAAGCTTTCTTT. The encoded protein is CATSTDMNTEAFF. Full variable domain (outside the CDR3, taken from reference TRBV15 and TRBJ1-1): DAMVIQNPRYQVTQFGKPVTLSCSQTLNHNVMYWYQQKSSQAPKLLFHYYDKDFNNEADTPDNFQSRRPNTSFCFLDIRSPGLGDTAMYLCATSTDMNTEAFFGQGTRLTVV.

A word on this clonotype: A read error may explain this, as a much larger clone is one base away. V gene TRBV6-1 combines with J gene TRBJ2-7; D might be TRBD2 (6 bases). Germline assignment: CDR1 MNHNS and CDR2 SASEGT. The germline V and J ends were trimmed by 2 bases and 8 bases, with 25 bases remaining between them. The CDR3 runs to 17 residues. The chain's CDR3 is CASSEIVGGTWGYKQYF. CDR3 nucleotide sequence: TGTGCCAGCAGTGAAATAGTTGGCGGGACTTGGGGGTACAAGCAGTACTTC.

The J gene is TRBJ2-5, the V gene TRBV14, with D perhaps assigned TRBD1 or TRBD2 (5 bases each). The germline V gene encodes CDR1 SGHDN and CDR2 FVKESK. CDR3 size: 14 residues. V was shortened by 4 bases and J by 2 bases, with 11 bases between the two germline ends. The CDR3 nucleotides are TGTGCCAGCAGCCGGGACGGGACGCAAGAGACCCAGTACTTC. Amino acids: CASSRDGTQETQYF.

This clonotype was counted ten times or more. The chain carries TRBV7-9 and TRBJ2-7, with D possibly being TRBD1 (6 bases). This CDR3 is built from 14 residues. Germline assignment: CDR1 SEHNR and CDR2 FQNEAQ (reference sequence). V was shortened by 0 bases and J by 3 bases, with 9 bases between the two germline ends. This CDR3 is CASSLAGARYEQYF. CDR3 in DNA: TGTGCCAGCAGCTTAGCGGGGGCTCGCTACGAGCAGTACTTC.

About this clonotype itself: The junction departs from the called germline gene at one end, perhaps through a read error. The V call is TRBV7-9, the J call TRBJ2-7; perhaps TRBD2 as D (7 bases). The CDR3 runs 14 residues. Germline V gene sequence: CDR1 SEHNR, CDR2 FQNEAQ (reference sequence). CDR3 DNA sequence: TGTGCCAGCAGTTTAGGGGGGGCAGCGGGCAAGCAGTACTTC. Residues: CASSLGGAAGKQYF.

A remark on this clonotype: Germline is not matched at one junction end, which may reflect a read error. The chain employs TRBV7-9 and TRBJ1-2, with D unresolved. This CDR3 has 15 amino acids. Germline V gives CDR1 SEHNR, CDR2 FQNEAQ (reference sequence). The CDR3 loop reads CASSLIEETNYGYAF. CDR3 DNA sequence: TGTGCCAGCAGCTTAATTGAAGAGACTAACTATGGCTACGCCTTC.

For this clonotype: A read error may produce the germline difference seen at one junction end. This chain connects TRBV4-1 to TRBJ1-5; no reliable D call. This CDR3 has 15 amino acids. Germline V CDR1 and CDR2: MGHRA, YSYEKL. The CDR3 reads CASSQDEGDYQPPHF. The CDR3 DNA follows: TGCGCCAGCAGCCAAGATGAGGGAGACTATCAGCCCCCGCATTTC.

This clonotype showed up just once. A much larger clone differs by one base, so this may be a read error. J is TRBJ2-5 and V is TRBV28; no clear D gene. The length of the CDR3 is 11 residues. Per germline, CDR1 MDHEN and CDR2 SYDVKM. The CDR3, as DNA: TGTGCCAGCGGTTTCAGAGAGACCCAGTACTTC. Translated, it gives CASGFRETQYF. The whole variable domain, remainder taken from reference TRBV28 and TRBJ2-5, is DVKVTQSSRYLVKRTGEKVFLECVQDMDHENMFWYRQDPGLGLRLIYFSYDVKMKEKGDIPEGYSVSREKKERFSLILESASTNQTSMYLCASGFRETQYFGPGTRLLVL.

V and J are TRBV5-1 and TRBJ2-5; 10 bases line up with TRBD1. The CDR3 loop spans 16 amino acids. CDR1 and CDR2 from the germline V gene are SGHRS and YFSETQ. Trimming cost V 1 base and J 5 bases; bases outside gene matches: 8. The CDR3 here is CASSLLTGGAWETQYF. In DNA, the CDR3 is TGCGCCAGCAGCTTGCTGACAGGGGGCGCATGGGAGACCCAGTACTTC.

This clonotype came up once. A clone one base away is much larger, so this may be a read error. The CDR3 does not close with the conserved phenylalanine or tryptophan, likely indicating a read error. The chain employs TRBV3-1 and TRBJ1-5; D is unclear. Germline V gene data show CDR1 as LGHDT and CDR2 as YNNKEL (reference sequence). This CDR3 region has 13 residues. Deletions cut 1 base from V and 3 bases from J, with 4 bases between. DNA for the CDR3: TGTGCCAGCAGCCAAGTTTACAATCAGCCCCAGCATCTT. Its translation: CASSQVYNQPQHL.

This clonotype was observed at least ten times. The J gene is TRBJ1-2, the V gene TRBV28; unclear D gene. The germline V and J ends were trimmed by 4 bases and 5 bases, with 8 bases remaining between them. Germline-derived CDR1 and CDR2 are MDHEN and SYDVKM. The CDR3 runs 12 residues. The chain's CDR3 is CASSYGGYGYTF. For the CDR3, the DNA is TGTGCCAGCAGTTACGGAGGATATGGCTACACCTTC.

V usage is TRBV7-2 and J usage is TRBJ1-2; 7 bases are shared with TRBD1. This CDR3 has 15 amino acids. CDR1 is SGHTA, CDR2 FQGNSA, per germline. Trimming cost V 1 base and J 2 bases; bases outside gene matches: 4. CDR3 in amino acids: CASSLDYRGNYGYTF. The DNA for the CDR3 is TGTGCCAGCAGCTTAGACTACAGGGGAAACTATGGCTACACCTTC.

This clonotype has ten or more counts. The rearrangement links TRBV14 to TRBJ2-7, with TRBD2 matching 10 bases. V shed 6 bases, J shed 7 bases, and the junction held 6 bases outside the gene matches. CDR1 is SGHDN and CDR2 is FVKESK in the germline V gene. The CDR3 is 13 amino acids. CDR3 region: CASRLAGVGEQYF. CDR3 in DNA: TGTGCCAGCAGGCTAGCGGGAGTGGGGGAGCAGTACTTC.

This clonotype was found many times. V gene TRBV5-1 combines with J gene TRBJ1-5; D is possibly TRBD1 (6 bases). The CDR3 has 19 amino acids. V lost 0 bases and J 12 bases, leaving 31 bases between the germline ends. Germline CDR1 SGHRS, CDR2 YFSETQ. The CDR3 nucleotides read TGCGCCAGCAGCTTGGGCCCGACAGGAGGTATGCCCCTCGCCTCCCTCCAGCATTTT. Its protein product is CASSLGPTGGMPLASLQHF.

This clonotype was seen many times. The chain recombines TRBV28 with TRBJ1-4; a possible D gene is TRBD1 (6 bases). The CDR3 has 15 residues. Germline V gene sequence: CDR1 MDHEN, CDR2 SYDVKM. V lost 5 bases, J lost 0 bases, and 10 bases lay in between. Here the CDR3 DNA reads TGTGCCAGCAGTACCGGACAGTCAACTAATGAAAAACTGTTTTTT. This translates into CASSTGQSTNEKLFF.

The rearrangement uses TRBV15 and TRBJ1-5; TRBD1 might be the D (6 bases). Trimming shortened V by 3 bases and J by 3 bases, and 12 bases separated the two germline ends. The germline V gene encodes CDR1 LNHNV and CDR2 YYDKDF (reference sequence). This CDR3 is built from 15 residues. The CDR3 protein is CATSSVQGFNQPQHF. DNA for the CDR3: TGTGCCACCAGCAGTGTCCAGGGGTTCAATCAGCCCCAGCATTTT.

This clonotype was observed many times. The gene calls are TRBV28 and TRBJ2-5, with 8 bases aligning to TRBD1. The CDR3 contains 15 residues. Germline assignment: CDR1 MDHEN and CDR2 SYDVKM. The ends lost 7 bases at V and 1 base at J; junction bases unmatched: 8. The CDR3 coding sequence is TGTGCCAGCACCCCAGGACAGGGACCCCAAGAGACCCAGTACTTC. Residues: CASTPGQGPQETQYF.

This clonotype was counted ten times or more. The CDR3 nucleotides read TGTGCCACCAGTGATGACAGGGGAGGAACTGAAGCTTTCTTT. This translates into CATSDDRGGTEAFF. This sequence joins TRBV24-1 and TRBJ1-1, with TRBD1 matching 8 bases. Germline CDR1 is KGHDR and CDR2 is SFDVKD. The CDR3 covers 14 residues. V lost 3 bases, J lost 5 bases, and 4 bases stayed unmatched.

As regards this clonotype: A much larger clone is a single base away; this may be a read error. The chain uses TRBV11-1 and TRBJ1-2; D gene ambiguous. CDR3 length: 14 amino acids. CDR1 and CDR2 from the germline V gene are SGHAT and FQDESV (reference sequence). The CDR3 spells CASSLQDRGYGNTF. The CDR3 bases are TGTGCCAGCAGTCTCCAGGATCGCGGCTATGGCAACACCTTC.

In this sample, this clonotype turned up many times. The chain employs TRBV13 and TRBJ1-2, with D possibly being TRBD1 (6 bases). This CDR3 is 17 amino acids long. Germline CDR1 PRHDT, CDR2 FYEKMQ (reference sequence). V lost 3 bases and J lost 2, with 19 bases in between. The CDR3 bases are TGTGCCAGCAGCTTGTTTGGCTCGGGACACCTAAACTATGGCTACACCTTC. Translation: CASSLFGSGHLNYGYTF.